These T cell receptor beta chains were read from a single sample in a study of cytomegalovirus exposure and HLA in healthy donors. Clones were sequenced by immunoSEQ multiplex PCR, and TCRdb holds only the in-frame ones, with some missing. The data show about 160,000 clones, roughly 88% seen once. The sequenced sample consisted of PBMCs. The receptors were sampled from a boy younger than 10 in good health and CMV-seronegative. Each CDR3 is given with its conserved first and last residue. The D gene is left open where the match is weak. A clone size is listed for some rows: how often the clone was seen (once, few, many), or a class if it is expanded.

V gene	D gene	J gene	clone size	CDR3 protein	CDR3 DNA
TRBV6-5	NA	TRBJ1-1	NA	CASSYQGNTEAFF	TGTGCCAGCAGTTACCAGGGGAACACTGAAGCTTTCTTT
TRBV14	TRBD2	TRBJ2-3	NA	CASSLHPAGGTTNTQYF	TGTGCCAGCAGCTTACACCCCGCGGGGGGAACCACAAATACGCAGTATTTT
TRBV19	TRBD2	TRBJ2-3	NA	CASSIEATSGRSTDTQYF	TGTGCCAGTAGTATAGAGGCAACTAGCGGGAGGAGCACAGATACGCAGTATTTT
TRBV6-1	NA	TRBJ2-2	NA	CASTGEPRDTGELFF	TGTGCCAGCACGGGAGAACCACGGGACACCGGGGAGCTGTTTTTT
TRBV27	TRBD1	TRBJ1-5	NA	CASSPDRGNQPQHF	TGTGCCAGCAGCCCGGACAGGGGCAATCAGCCCCAGCATTTT
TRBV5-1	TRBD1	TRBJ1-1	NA	CASSYRNTGTGKNTEAFF	TGCGCCAGCAGCTACCGGAACACTGGGACAGGGAAAAACACTGAAGCTTTCTTT
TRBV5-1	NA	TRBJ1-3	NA	CASSLGGQKSGNTIYF	TGCGCCAGCAGCTTGGGAGGACAGAAGTCTGGAAACACCATATATTTT
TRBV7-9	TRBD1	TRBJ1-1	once	CASSPTGVSTEAFF	TGTGCCAGCAGCCCGACAGGGGTCAGCACTGAAGCTTTCTTT
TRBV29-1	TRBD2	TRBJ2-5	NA	CSVDTGTSGRLGQYF	TGCAGCGTAGACACCGGGACTAGCGGGAGATTGGGCCAGTACTTC
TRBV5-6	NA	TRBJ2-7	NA	CASSGNRAYEQYF	TGTGCCAGCAGCGGAAACAGGGCCTACGAGCAGTACTTC
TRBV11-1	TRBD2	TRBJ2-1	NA	CASSLVGEGHNEQFF	TGTGCCAGCAGCCTAGTGGGGGAGGGCCACAATGAGCAGTTCTTC
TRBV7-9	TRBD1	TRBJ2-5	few	CASSLGQGLETQYF	TGTGCCAGCAGCTTAGGACAGGGATTAGAGACCCAGTACTTC
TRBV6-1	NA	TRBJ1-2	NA	CASRTVNYGYTF	TGTGCCAGCAGAACAGTAAACTATGGCTACACCTTC
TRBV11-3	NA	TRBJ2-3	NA	CASSLARQHTQYF	TGTGCCAGCAGCTTAGCCCGACAGCATACGCAGTATTTT
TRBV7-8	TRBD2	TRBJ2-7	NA	CASSLSGRLPGGEQYF	TGTGCCAGCAGCCTTAGCGGGAGGCTCCCTGGGGGCGAGCAGTACTTC
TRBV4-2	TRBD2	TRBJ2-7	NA	CASSQDQGTSGSSF	TGTGCCAGCAGCCAAGATCAGGGGACTAGCGGGAGTTCTTTC
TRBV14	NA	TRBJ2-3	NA	CASSHRTETQYF	TGTGCCAGCAGCCATAGGACAGAGACGCAGTATTTT
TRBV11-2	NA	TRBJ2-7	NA	CASSFSSQAPYEQYF	TGTGCCAGCAGCTTTTCTTCACAGGCTCCCTACGAGCAGTACTTC
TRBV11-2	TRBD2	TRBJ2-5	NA	CASSLIGTSQETQYF	TGTGCCAGCAGCTTGATTGGGACTAGCCAAGAGACCCAGTACTTC
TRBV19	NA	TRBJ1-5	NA	CASSVYSGQPQHF	TGTGCCAGTAGTGTTTATTCGGGTCAGCCCCAGCATTTT
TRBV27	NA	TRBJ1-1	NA	CASSPGRLNTEAFF	TGTGCCAGTTCCCCGGGGAGACTGAACACTGAAGCTTTCTTT